This T cell receptor (beta chain) originates from a study of response to subunit inactivated influenza vaccine. TCRdb itself ran the RT-PCR reads through MiXCR, one entry per CDR3 protein. Seen here are under 750,000 distinct CDR3 sequences, roughly 10% observed once, and the top ten hold around 9.6%. Points from the study as a whole: The authors offered the suggestion that each seasonal influenza vaccination recruits few new T cells.

As for this clonotype: Its antigen is undetermined.

The CDR3 has 14 residues. The V gene lost 0 bases and the J gene lost 4 bases, with 9 bases spanning the gap. Looked up from germline, CDR1 is MNHEY and CDR2 is SVGEGT. The sequencing used PBMCs from blood, collected on the day of vaccination. The V call is TRBV6-2 or TRBV6-3, the J call TRBJ1-2; D remains ambiguous. The TCR sequence derives from a man in his fifties who received an inactivated influenza vaccine. CDR3 amino acids: CASSYSGGSYGYTF. For the CDR3, the DNA is TGTGCCAGCAGTTACTCGGGCGGATCCTATGGCTACACCTTC.